These 11 T cell receptor beta chains came from one sample sequenced in a study of shared clonotypes between healthy human individuals. The assay was immunoSEQ multiplex PCR, and TCRdb's table has in-frame clones only and misses some. The sample holds more than 1 million clones; about four fifths are singletons and the top ten take approximately 0.52%. Sequencing was carried out using memory CD4+ T cells from PBMCs. Sample subset: CD45RA-negative fraction. These receptors originate from a young man in good health. Some clones in this sample may be carry-over from other donors' samples.

This rearrangement joins TRBV29-1 to TRBJ2-3, with TRBD2 as a possible D gene (6 bases). V gave up 6 bases and J gave up 0 bases, with 16 bases separating them. Germline CDR1 SQVTM, CDR2 ANQGSEA. The CDR3 consists of 15 residues. For the CDR3, the DNA is TGCAGCGTCGGGCTAGGCGGGACTAGCACAGATACGCAGTATTTT. It yields the protein CSVGLGGTSTDTQYF.

The rearrangement joins TRBV5-4 to TRBJ2-7; 10 positions agree with TRBD2. This CDR3 has 16 residues. The V gene end was trimmed by 4 bases and the J gene end by 3 bases; junction bases not matched to a gene: 10. Germline V gene lookup returns CDR1 SGHNT and CDR2 YYREEE (reference sequence). The CDR3 region is CASSPGLAGEVYEQYF. The CDR3 nucleotides read TGTGCCAGCAGCCCCGGCCTAGCGGGAGAAGTCTACGAGCAGTACTTC.

The chain joins TRBV15 to TRBJ2-1, with a possible D match to TRBD2 (5 bases). Trimming removed 0 bases from V and 4 bases from J, with 7 bases in between. Germline-derived CDR1 and CDR2 are LNHNV and YYDKDF (reference sequence). The CDR3 runs to 14 residues. CDR3 nucleotide sequence: TGTGCCACCAGCAGAGACCCGGGGTACAATGAGCAGTTCTTC. Translating gives CATSRDPGYNEQFF.

The V call is TRBV11-2, the J call TRBJ2-1; 7 nucleotides match TRBD1. The trim removed 5 bases at V and 1 base at J, leaving 11 bases unmatched. Germline V gives CDR1 SGHAT, CDR2 FQNNGV. This CDR3 has 17 amino acids. The CDR3 spells CASSLVRGTASYNEQFF. In DNA form, the CDR3 reads TGTGCCAGCAGCCTGGTTAGGGGGACAGCGTCCTACAATGAGCAGTTCTTC.

The chain links TRBV7-2 to TRBJ2-3, with 9 positions matching TRBD2. CDR3 length: 17 amino acids. CDR1 is SGHTA, CDR2 FQGNSA, per germline. Unmatched junction bases numbered 5, after V lost 0 bases and J lost 1 base. CDR3 DNA: TGTGCCAGCAGCTTAGCCCTGACTAGCGGCCGCACAGATACGCAGTATTTT. Translating gives CASSLALTSGRTDTQYF.

V is TRBV2 and J is TRBJ1-5; D unclear. CDR3 length equals 15 residues. V was clipped by 2 bases and J by 0 bases, with 8 bases between them. CDR1 is SNHLY and CDR2 is FYNNEI in the germline V gene. The CDR3 region is CASSESTYSNQPQHF. DNA of the CDR3: TGTGCCAGCAGTGAAAGCACCTATAGCAATCAGCCCCAGCATTTT.

The table lists this clone with a count of one. The rearrangement joins TRBV28 to TRBJ1-2; no clear D. The CDR3 totals 15 residues. Germline loops: CDR1 MDHEN, CDR2 SYDVKM. Trimming cost V 5 bases and J 2 bases, with 15 bases left between them. CDR3 in amino acids: CASSLHQGVNYGYTF. CDR3 sequence (DNA): TGTGCCAGCAGTCTACATCAAGGCGTCAACTATGGCTACACCTTC.

V is TRBV18 and J is TRBJ2-7; either TRBD1 or TRBD2 may supply D (5 bases each). In germline, CDR1 is KGHSH, CDR2 LQKENI. Trimming left V 3 bases short and J 7 bases short, with 19 bases between. The CDR3 is made up of 15 amino acids. The CDR3 reads CASSPLGRYLGEQYF. DNA of the CDR3: TGTGCCAGCTCACCCCTGGGACGGTACCTCGGGGAGCAGTACTTC.

As DNA, the CDR3 is TGTGCCAGCAGCGTAGGGGATAGCGGGAGGTCTCCATACGAGCAGTACTTC. Its protein is CASSVGDSGRSPYEQYF. The chain is built from TRBV9 and TRBJ2-7; 10 bases align to TRBD2. CDR3 length: 17 residues. V lost 0 bases to trimming and J lost 4 bases; unmatched junction nucleotides: 10. Germline assignment: CDR1 SGDLS and CDR2 YYNGEE.

The chain recombines TRBV5-1 with TRBJ2-3, with unresolved D. CDR3 length equals 12 residues. V lost 0 bases and J lost 4, with 3 bases in between. CDR1 is SGHRS, CDR2 YFSETQ, per germline. The CDR3 spells CASSLDPDTQYF. The CDR3 nucleotides read TGCGCCAGCAGCTTGGATCCAGATACGCAGTATTTT.

This clone appeared a few times. The chain joins TRBV15 to TRBJ1-5; D possibly corresponds to TRBD1 (6 bases). Germline CDR1 reads LNHNV; CDR2 reads YYDKDF (reference sequence). V was pared by 4 bases and J by 5 bases, with 9 bases between. The CDR3 is made up of 13 amino acids. CDR3 in amino acids: CATSTSGDQPQHF. The DNA of the CDR3 is TGTGCCACCAGCACATCAGGGGATCAGCCCCAGCATTTT.